This is a list of T cell receptor beta chains from one sample in a study of post-analysis software for immune sequencing data. In TCRdb, the PCR reads were re-called with MiXCR into one record per CDR3 protein. The sample carries approximately 730,000 distinct CDR3 sequences, roughly 46% recorded once. Sequencing used blood. These receptors were collected from a girl aged 10-17 years with multiple sclerosis. Each CDR3 is given with its conserved first and last residue. A D gene is named only where the DNA matches it firmly. Expanded clones get a size class; other rows say once, few or many, or leave the size out.

CDR3 protein,V gene,clone size,J gene,D gene
CSAVTGGNEKLFF,TRBV20-1,few,TRBJ1-4,TRBD1
CASSRDRPSYGYTF,TRBV6-1,few,TRBJ1-2,TRBD1
CASYSRENTEAFF,TRBV6-1,NA,TRBJ1-1,NA
CASSKVGEGKGDTQYF,TRBV21-1,NA,TRBJ2-3,NA
CASSQRARTEAFF,TRBV27,NA,TRBJ1-1,NA
CASSPTGGRTDTQYF,TRBV5-1,NA,TRBJ2-3,TRBD1
CASSGGDSLYNEQFF,TRBV7-9,NA,TRBJ2-1,NA
CSARVTGVNEQFF,TRBV20-1,NA,TRBJ2-1,NA
CSARDAEKRNEQFF,TRBV20-1,NA,TRBJ2-1,NA
CASSLAGAYEQFF,TRBV13,NA,TRBJ2-1,NA
CSACQPQGLRGTETQYF,TRBV29-1,few,TRBJ2-5,NA
CSVSVRDTNYGYTF,TRBV20-1,few,TRBJ1-2,NA
CASRSDINTEAFF,TRBV5-1,NA,TRBJ1-1,NA
CASSTKSYEQYF,TRBV7-9,NA,TRBJ2-7,NA
CASRDSFNQPQHF,TRBV2,NA,TRBJ1-5,NA
CSARDRRNTGELFF,TRBV29-1,NA,TRBJ2-2,TRBD1
CSVGIRENEKLFF,TRBV29-1,few,TRBJ1-4,NA
CASSKGGRGRETQYF,TRBV21-1,few,TRBJ2-5,NA
CSAPSSGAGNEQFF,TRBV20-1,NA,TRBJ2-1,TRBD2